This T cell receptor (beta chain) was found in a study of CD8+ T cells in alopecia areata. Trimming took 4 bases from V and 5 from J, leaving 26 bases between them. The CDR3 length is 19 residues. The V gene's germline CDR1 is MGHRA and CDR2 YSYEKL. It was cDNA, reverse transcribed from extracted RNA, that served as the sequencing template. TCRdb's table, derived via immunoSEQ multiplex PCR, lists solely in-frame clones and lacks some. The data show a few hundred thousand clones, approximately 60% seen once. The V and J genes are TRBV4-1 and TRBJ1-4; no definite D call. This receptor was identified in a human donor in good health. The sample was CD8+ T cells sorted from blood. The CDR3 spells CASSPWPSHKGGENEKLFF. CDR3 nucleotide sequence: TGCGCCAGCAGCCCATGGCCCTCTCACAAGGGAGGAGAGAATGAAAAACTGTTTTTT.